One and the same sample provided the 20 T cell receptor beta chains below, sequenced in a study of metastatic and nonmetastatic thyroid tumors. MiXCR reprocessed the PCR reads for TCRdb. This sample has 20,000 to 25,000 clones, with 9% to 15% found just once. No treatment had been given to any patient before thyroid surgery. The specimen sequenced was blood. These receptor sequences come from a male donor with papillary thyroid cancer or a benign thyroid nodule (not recorded which). Some clones in this sample may be carry-over from other donors' samples.

This clone showed up many times. The gene calls are TRBV3-1 and TRBJ2-2, with 9 bases that match TRBD2. Germline V gene lookup returns CDR1 LGHDT and CDR2 YNNKEL (reference sequence). The CDR3 contains 17 residues. The V segment lost 1 base and the J segment 8 bases; nucleotides outside the gene matches: 11. The CDR3: CASSQGVTSGSRGELFF. The CDR3 coding sequence is TGTGCCAGCAGCCAAGGAGTGACTAGCGGAAGTAGGGGGGAGCTGTTTTTT.

This clone ranks as medium-sized. The genes are TRBV6-1 and TRBJ1-5, with D possibly being TRBD1 (5 bases). The CDR3 sequence is 13 residues long. Germline V gene lookup returns CDR1 MNHNS and CDR2 SASEGT. Trimming shortened V by 8 bases and J by 3 bases, and 11 bases separated the two germline ends. CDR3 in DNA: TGTGCCAGCGGGGGGGAGAACAATCAGCCCCAGCATTTT. Residues: CASGGENNQPQHF.

This clone is medium-sized by share. DNA of the CDR3: TGTGCCAGCAGTTACTCAGCAGAGGTCTTCTACGAGCAGTACTTC. Amino acids: CASSYSAEVFYEQYF. V is TRBV6-5 and J is TRBJ2-7; the D is unclear. The V end was cut by 0 bases, the J end by 3 bases, with 12 bases between. CDR1 and CDR2 (germline): MNHEY, SVGAGI. The length of the CDR3 is 15 residues.

There are many counts of this clone. The chain links TRBV7-3 to TRBJ2-1, with 14 bases that match TRBD2. Losses at the gene ends were 5 bases for V and 6 bases for J; bases not matched to a gene: 3. From germline, CDR1 is SGHTA and CDR2 FQGTGA. The CDR3 consists of 15 residues. This CDR3 is CASSPGTSGSNEQFF. In DNA form, the CDR3 reads TGTGCCAGCAGCCCCGGGACTAGCGGGAGCAATGAGCAGTTCTTC. Using reference TRBV7-3 and TRBJ2-1 for the parts outside the CDR3, the full variable domain is GAGVSQTPSNKVTEKGKYVELRCDPISGHTALYWYRQSLGQGPEFLIYFQGTGAADDSGLPNDRFFAVRPEGSVSTLKIQRTERGDSAVYLCASSPGTSGSNEQFFGPGTRLTVL.

Ten or more counts support this clone. V gene TRBV7-2 combines with J gene TRBJ2-7, with D possibly called TRBD1 or TRBD2 (5 bases each). The CDR3 is 14 residues long. The V gene's germline CDR1 is SGHTA and CDR2 FQGNSA. V lost 6 bases, J lost 3 bases, and 15 bases lay in between. The CDR3 spells CASRTGTSSYEQYF. Here the CDR3 DNA reads TGTGCCAGCAGAACCGGGACCAGCAGCTACGAGCAGTACTTC.

CDR3 loop: CATSGTSDTQYF. CDR3 nucleotide sequence: TGTGCCACCAGTGGGACGTCGGATACGCAGTATTTT. The chain carries TRBV24-1 and TRBJ2-3; D ambiguous. There are 12 residues in the CDR3. Germline V gene sequence: CDR1 KGHDR, CDR2 SFDVKD. V was cut by 5 bases and J by 6 bases, with 8 bases left in between.

This clone was recorded many times. The rearrangement links TRBV14 to TRBJ1-1; 10 nucleotides match TRBD1. The CDR3 consists of 17 residues. V shed 3 bases, J shed 1 base, and the junction held 8 bases outside the gene matches. Germline CDR1 and CDR2: SGHDN and FVKESK. This CDR3 is CASSHYLGTGENTEAFF. CDR3 bases: TGTGCCAGCAGCCATTACCTCGGGACAGGGGAGAACACTGAAGCTTTCTTT.

There are a few counts of this clone. The chain joins TRBV6-1 to TRBJ2-2; D is perhaps TRBD2 (6 bases). CDR1 and CDR2 from the germline V gene are MNHNS and SASEGT. Trimming cost V 6 bases and J 5 bases, with 13 bases left between them. The CDR3 is made up of 14 amino acids. CDR3 bases: TGTGCCAGCAGGACCGGGAGAGGTACCGGGGAGCTGTTTTTT. It is translated as CASRTGRGTGELFF.

Note on this clone: This could be a read error, since a much larger clone is one nucleotide away. The chain recombines TRBV6-1 with TRBJ1-4; D might be TRBD1 (5 bases). Trimming cost V 4 bases and J 4 bases, with 16 bases left between them. Germline V lookup: CDR1 MNHNS, CDR2 SASEGT. The CDR3 is 16 amino acids. CDR3 residues: CASSVGSYGGNEKLFF. The CDR3 coding sequence is TGTGCCAGCAGTGTGGGGTCATACGGGGGTAATGAAAAACTGTTTTTT.

This clone was recorded at least ten times. The rearrangement joins TRBV4-1 to TRBJ1-5, with a tentative D call TRBD1 (5 bases). The CDR3 runs 14 residues. The V end lost 0 bases, the J end lost 4 bases, and 7 bases lay between the germline ends. CDR1 and CDR2 (germline): MGHRA, YSYEKL. The CDR3 nucleotides read TGCGCCAGCAGCCAAGATGGACAAAATCAGCCCCAGCATTTT. This gives the protein CASSQDGQNQPQHF.

This clone appeared many times. The genes are TRBV15 and TRBJ2-1, with D perhaps TRBD1 or TRBD2 (5 bases each). The CDR3 loop spans 17 amino acids. CDR1 LNHNV and CDR2 YYDKDF come from the germline V gene (reference sequence). V was shortened by 2 bases and J by 6 bases, with 20 bases between the two germline ends. As DNA, the CDR3 is TGTGCCACCAGCAGACGCCCCGGGACCACCAACACCAATGAGCAGTTCTTC. Amino acid sequence: CATSRRPGTTNTNEQFF.

This clone was found many times. A much bigger clone sits one base away, suggesting this may be a read error. The CDR3: CAGSQERGYEQYF. The CDR3 bases are TGCGCCGGCAGCCAAGAAAGGGGGTACGAGCAGTACTTC. The chain joins TRBV4-1 to TRBJ2-7; D perhaps matches TRBD1 (6 bases). Looked up from germline, CDR1 is MGHRA and CDR2 is YSYEKL. The CDR3 is 13 amino acids.

Ten or more counts support this clone. The CDR3 DNA sequence: TGTGCCAGTAGTCCACAGGGCCCTAGCACAGATACGCAGTATTTT. Its translation is CASSPQGPSTDTQYF. The J gene is TRBJ2-3, the V gene TRBV19; a weak D match, TRBD1 (6 bases). CDR1 is LNHDA, CDR2 SQIVND, per germline (reference sequence). Trimming cost V 5 bases and J 0 bases, with 12 bases left between them. There are 15 residues in the CDR3.

This clone was observed at least ten times. CDR3 nucleotides: TGTGCCAGCAGCGCCCGGCTTGGCGGCGGCACAGATACGCAGTATTTT. Residues: CASSARLGGGTDTQYF. The V and J genes are TRBV11-2 and TRBJ2-3; D is undetermined. From germline, CDR1 is SGHAT and CDR2 FQNNGV. V shed 5 bases and J shed 1 base, with 16 bases lying between them. The CDR3 sequence is 16 residues long.

This clone was counted at least ten times. CDR3 DNA: TGCAGTGCTAGAGATCTCCGACTAGATCCCTACGAGCAGTACTTC. It encodes CSARDLRLDPYEQYF. The gene calls are TRBV20-1 and TRBJ2-7; a possible D gene is TRBD2 (6 bases). Trimming stripped 0 bases from V and 2 bases from J, with 14 bases between. From germline, CDR1 is DFQATT and CDR2 SNEGSKA (reference sequence). The CDR3 runs 15 residues.

This clone was counted at least ten times. The gene calls are TRBV9 and TRBJ2-6, with D unclear. V was trimmed by 0 bases and J by 0 bases, leaving 7 bases between them. Germline V CDR1 and CDR2: SGDLS, YYNGEE. The CDR3 totals 16 residues. The CDR3 reads CASSVVRFSGANVLTF. As DNA, the CDR3 is TGTGCCAGCAGCGTAGTTCGATTCTCTGGGGCCAACGTCCTGACTTTC.

A word on this clone: The junction and the germline gene differ at one end; a read error may be behind it. The chain links TRBV6-2 or TRBV6-3 to TRBJ2-7, with 7 bases that match TRBD2. Looked up from germline, CDR1 is MNHEY and CDR2 is SVGEGT. This CDR3 region has 13 residues. DNA for the CDR3: TGTGCCAGCAGTTACCCTAGCGGTTACGAGCATTACTTC. It translates to CASSYPSGYEHYF.

This clone was observed many times. The chain has TRBV5-1 and TRBJ2-7; possible D gene TRBD1, 6 bases. Germline-derived CDR1 and CDR2 are SGHRS and YFSETQ. This CDR3 has 12 residues. Trimming cost V 6 bases and J 3 bases, with 10 bases left between them. CDR3 amino acids: CASTEQGYEQYF. CDR3 coding DNA: TGCGCCAGCACCGAACAGGGCTACGAGCAGTACTTC. Complete variable domain (other parts from reference TRBV5-1 and TRBJ2-7): KAGVTQTPRYLIKTRGQQVTLSCSPISGHRSVSWYQQTPGQGLQFLFEYFSETQRNKGNFPGRFSGRQFSNSRSEMNVSTLELGDSALYLCASTEQGYEQYFGPGTRLTVT.

Sample share makes this clone medium-sized. The chain's CDR3 is CASSYRRDSYNSPLHF. For the CDR3, the DNA is TGTGCCAGCAGTTACCGAAGAGATTCCTATAATTCACCCCTCCACTTT. V and J are TRBV6-5 and TRBJ1-6; D unresolved. Germline values: CDR1 MNHEY, CDR2 SVGAGI. This CDR3 contains 16 residues. V lost 2 bases and J lost 1, with 9 bases in between.

This clone was detected a few times. V gene TRBV28 combines with J gene TRBJ1-1; 7 bases are shared with TRBD1. Germline trimming cut 5 bases from V and 5 bases from J; bases unmatched to any gene: 11. Per the germline V gene, CDR1 is MDHEN and CDR2 is SYDVKM. The CDR3 has 15 residues. Here the CDR3 DNA reads TGTGCCAGCAGTCCATTAGATGGGACAGCGACTGAAGCTTTCTTT. This sequence encodes CASSPLDGTATEAFF. The full variable domain, completed using reference TRBV28 and TRBJ1-1, is DVKVTQSSRYLVKRTGEKVFLECVQDMDHENMFWYRQDPGLGLRLIYFSYDVKMKEKGDIPEGYSVSREKKERFSLILESASTNQTSMYLCASSPLDGTATEAFFGQGTRLTVV.